The sequence of this T cell receptor beta chain was determined in a study of high-grade serous ovarian cancer treatment subgroups. The overall study: Samples averaged about 15,000 reads and several thousand unique TCR beta rearrangements. Study observations and caveats: TCR relatedness rose with neoantigen level and trended with mutation load. CDR1 and CDR2 were left unanalyzed; analyses focused on CDR3.

CDR3 length: 15 amino acids. CDR1 is SEHNR, CDR2 FQNEAQ, per germline (reference sequence). The germline V and J ends were trimmed by 5 bases and 2 bases, with 16 bases remaining between them. Sequencing was performed with immunoSEQ multiplex PCR; in TCRdb, only in-frame clones are kept and a portion is missing. This sample has about 5,700 clones, with about three fifths found just once. With respect to this clone: Its antigen is unknown.

Tumor samples were obtained before definitive surgery or chemotherapy. The sample consisted of tumor tissue. The V gene is TRBV7-9, the J gene TRBJ2-7; the D gene is possibly TRBD1 (5 bases). The TCR was taken from a human donor with high-grade serous ovarian cancer. CDR3 sequence (DNA): TGTGCCAGCAGCCCAGCCCCGACAGTTACCTACGAGCAGTACTTC. Its translation is CASSPAPTVTYEQYF.